The subject of this entry is one T cell receptor beta chain. Profiled with immunoSEQ multiplex PCR; TCRdb holds only in-frame clones, not every one. The sample holds tens of thousands of clones, nearly 90% seen once. This sample was included in a study of T cell responses to AZD1222 COVID-19 vaccine. The TCR comes from an adult who received the AZD1222 COVID-19 vaccine. Sequenced here: peripheral blood, sampled 28 days after the second AZD1222 dose.

CDR3: CASSYGLAPSGETQYF. The CDR3 DNA follows: TGTGCCAGCAGTTACGGACTAGCGCCGAGTGGAGAGACCCAGTACTTC. The chain combines TRBV6-5 with TRBJ2-5; 9 nucleotides align to TRBD2. Germline CDR1 and CDR2: MNHEY and SVGAGI. The CDR3 loop spans 16 amino acids. V shed 2 bases, J shed 4 bases, and the junction held 8 bases outside the gene matches.